This T cell receptor beta chain was obtained from a study of response to subunit inactivated influenza vaccine. Study conclusions and caveats: The authors put forward the suggestion that each seasonal influenza vaccination may bring in only a limited number of new T cells.

TCRdb called the RT-PCR reads again in MiXCR, with one record for every CDR3 protein. The sample lists about 180,000 distinct CDR3 sequences, 9.2% seen once, with 11% in the top ten. Germline values: CDR1 MNHNS, CDR2 SASEGT. This CDR3 has 14 amino acids. V was pared by 4 bases and J by 5 bases, with 12 bases between. This clonotype was counted many times. What it binds is not known. Sequenced here: non-naive T cells sorted from PBMCs, sampled on the day of vaccination. The V gene is TRBV6-1, the J gene TRBJ2-1, with D tentatively TRBD2 (5 bases). The clonotype comes from a man aged 45-60 years who received an inactivated influenza vaccine. The CDR3 DNA is TGTGCCAGCAGTGTGGACTTGACCAACAATGAGCAGTTCTTC. It specifies CASSVDLTNNEQFF.